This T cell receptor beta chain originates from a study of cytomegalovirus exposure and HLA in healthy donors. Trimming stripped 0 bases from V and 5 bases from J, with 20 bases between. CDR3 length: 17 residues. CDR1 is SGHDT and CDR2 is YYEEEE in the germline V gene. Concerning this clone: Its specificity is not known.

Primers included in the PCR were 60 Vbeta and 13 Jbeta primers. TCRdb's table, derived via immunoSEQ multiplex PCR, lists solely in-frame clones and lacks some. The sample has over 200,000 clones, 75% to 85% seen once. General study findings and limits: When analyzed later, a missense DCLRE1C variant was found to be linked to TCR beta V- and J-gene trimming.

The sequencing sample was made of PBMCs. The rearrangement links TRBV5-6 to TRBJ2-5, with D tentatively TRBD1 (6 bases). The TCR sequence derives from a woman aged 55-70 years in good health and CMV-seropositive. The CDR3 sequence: CASSLAYGRGSGETQYF. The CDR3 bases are TGTGCCAGCAGCTTGGCCTACGGCAGGGGATCGGGGGAGACCCAGTACTTC.